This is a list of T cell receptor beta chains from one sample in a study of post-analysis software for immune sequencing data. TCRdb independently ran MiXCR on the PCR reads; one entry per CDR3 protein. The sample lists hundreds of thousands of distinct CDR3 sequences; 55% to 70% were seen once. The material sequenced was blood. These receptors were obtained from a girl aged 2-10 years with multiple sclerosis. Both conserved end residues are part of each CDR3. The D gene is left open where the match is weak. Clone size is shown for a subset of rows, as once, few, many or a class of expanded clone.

cdr3_nt: TGTGCCATCAGACTGACAGGGTCCTACAATGAGCAGTTCTTC; cdr3_aa: CAIRLTGSYNEQFF; clone_size: NA; d_call: TRBD1; v_call: TRBV10-3; j_call: TRBJ2-1
cdr3_nt: TGTGCCAGCAGCCAACCCCCCGGGACAGGGGTTAGGGAGCAGTACTTC; cdr3_aa: CASSQPPGTGVREQYF; clone_size: NA; d_call: TRBD1; v_call: TRBV3-1; j_call: TRBJ2-7
cdr3_nt: TGCAGCGTTATCCCCCGGGGATCCTACGAGCAGTACTTC; cdr3_aa: CSVIPRGSYEQYF; clone_size: NA; d_call: NA; v_call: TRBV29-1; j_call: TRBJ2-7
cdr3_nt: TGTGCCAGCAGCCCTGGACTAGCGGGGTACCAAGAGACCCAGTACTTC; cdr3_aa: CASSPGLAGYQETQYF; clone_size: few; d_call: TRBD2; v_call: TRBV6-2/TRBV6-3; j_call: TRBJ2-5
cdr3_nt: TGTGCCAGCAGCCCCCGGGACAGGGGGACCTATAGCAATCAGCCCCAGCATTTT; cdr3_aa: CASSPRDRGTYSNQPQHF; clone_size: many; d_call: TRBD1; v_call: TRBV12-3/TRBV12-4; j_call: TRBJ1-5
cdr3_nt: TGTGCCAGCAGTTACACCGCAGGGACCTACACCTTC; cdr3_aa: CASSYTAGTYTF; clone_size: NA; d_call: NA; v_call: TRBV6-5; j_call: TRBJ1-2
cdr3_nt: TGTGCCGGAAAAGGGACCGCGAGAGAGACCCAGTACTTC; cdr3_aa: CAGKGTARETQYF; clone_size: NA; d_call: NA; v_call: TRBV2; j_call: TRBJ2-5
cdr3_nt: TGTGCCAGCAGCCCGCGGGACTCTTCAGCCAATGAGCAGTTCTTC; cdr3_aa: CASSPRDSSANEQFF; clone_size: few; d_call: NA; v_call: TRBV9; j_call: TRBJ2-1
cdr3_nt: TGTGCCAGCAGCTATACGGGGACAGTAAATGAAAAACTGTTTTTT; cdr3_aa: CASSYTGTVNEKLFF; clone_size: few; d_call: TRBD1; v_call: TRBV2; j_call: TRBJ1-4
cdr3_nt: TGCAGTGCTGTGAGCGGGGGGATGAAAGATACGCAGTATTTT; cdr3_aa: CSAVSGGMKDTQYF; clone_size: NA; d_call: TRBD2; v_call: TRBV20-1; j_call: TRBJ2-3
cdr3_nt: TGTGCCAGCAGTACGACAGGGGCGCTGGAGACCCAGTACTTC; cdr3_aa: CASSTTGALETQYF; clone_size: NA; d_call: TRBD1; v_call: TRBV27; j_call: TRBJ2-5
cdr3_nt: TGTGCCAGCAGTCCGATCCGGGACACAGCCCACTATGGCTACACCTTC; cdr3_aa: CASSPIRDTAHYGYTF; clone_size: NA; d_call: NA; v_call: TRBV12-3/TRBV12-4; j_call: TRBJ1-2
cdr3_nt: TGTGCCAGCAGCTTAGTCCTAGCGGGGTTCATCGACTACAATGAGCAGTTCTTC; cdr3_aa: CASSLVLAGFIDYNEQFF; clone_size: NA; d_call: TRBD2; v_call: TRBV11-3; j_call: TRBJ2-1
cdr3_nt: TGTGCCAGCAGTTACACTAGCGGGAGGCTGAGCTCCTACGAGCAGTACTTC; cdr3_aa: CASSYTSGRLSSYEQYF; clone_size: few; d_call: TRBD2; v_call: TRBV6-6; j_call: TRBJ2-7